This T cell receptor (beta chain) came from a study of T cell responses to AZD1222 COVID-19 vaccine (dated by TCRdb to the early 2020s). With respect to the entire study: Because spike-specific TCR depth and breadth did not differ between the two schedules, AZD1222 recipients who got a second dose at roughly 4 weeks were pooled with those who got a second dose at roughly 12 weeks. A total of 233 trial participants underwent TCR sequencing, of whom around 210 had received two doses of AZD1222 and about 26 had received two doses of the MenACWY control vaccine. Trial participants were enrolled into age subgroups of 18-55, 56-69 and 70-plus years, which contained roughly 150, 30 and 60 TCR-sequenced participants, respectively.

The CDR3 regions of human TCRbeta chains were analyzed by immunosequencing. Per the original workflow: Repertoire TCRs were checked for matches against a reference library of SARS-CoV-2-specific TCRs that had been generated using the MIRA antigen-specificity platform. Breadth was defined as the fraction of unique TCRs that were SARS-CoV-2-associated. Depth was defined as the fraction of total T cells that were SARS-CoV-2-associated. Using the MIRA data, each spike-specific TCR was mapped to the spike region that the TCR reacts to and placed in a CD4 or CD8 class. Log10-transformed breadth and depth values were compared by one-way ANOVA with Sidak's multiple comparisons tests. The source is immuneACCESS, and TCRdb retained only in-frame sequences with V and J called. Part of the clones is not carried over; for the studies checked, unresolved V genes explain less than half of this, and the remainder is unexplained. V and J calls and clone size follow that table, whereas D and trimming were derived from the DNA. In all, the sample holds approximately 94,000 clones, and approximately 91% of those were seen once. Around 1.7% of the sample goes to the ten largest clones.

Comments on this clone: No cognate antigen has been identified for it. The sample holds no much larger clone one base away, and base qualities are not on file.

Summary of the overall study and its limitations: After two AZD1222 doses, spike-specific TCR breadth and depth were significantly higher than at day 0 and than in MenACWY recipients. The 56-69-year group was small, and its depth increase did not reach significance, likely because of low power. Only 5 to 7 AZD1222 recipients were SARS-CoV-2 seropositive at baseline, limiting conclusions about previously exposed vaccinees. Participants were mostly white British, with more females than males. The authors suggested clonal diversity may have been underestimated. No day 14 peak-response samples were available, so repertoires were characterized only after the peak T cell response. The whole spike protein was spanned by vaccine-associated CD4 TCRs, and dominant responses were seen in regions 160-218 and 743-854. Reportedly, almost half of the unique spike-specific TCRs recognized epitopes lying outside the regions that are mutated in the B.1.351 and B.1.1.7 variants.

What this sample's time point label stands for: baseline before first vaccination. Vaccinee samples came from UK trials COV001 and COV002, including a single-blind randomized controlled phase 2/3 trial of AZD1222 (ChAdOx1 nCoV-19) in healthy adults. Trial participant PBMC samples were collected at day 0 and day 28 after the second dose for TCRbeta chain sequencing. Counted from cysteine to phenylalanine, this CDR3 has 14 amino acids. The entry retains the CDR3 DNA only, 42 bases that are in frame from base 1. Sequences SGDLS (CDR1) and YYNGEE (CDR2) are obtained from the germline V gene. Cut back by 7 bases and 2 bases, the V and J ends lie 14 bases apart.

This chain joins TRBV9 to TRBJ2-3; possibly the D gene is TRBD1, per 6 matching bases. The clonotype originates from an adult in good health. Sample: peripheral blood, taken on day 0 of AZD1222 vaccination. The CDR3 protein: CASCLRGYTDTQYF. Here is the DNA: TGTGCCAGCTGCCTGAGGGGGTACACAGATACGCAGTATTTT.